This T cell receptor beta chain was identified during a study of blood T cells in healthy people across ages (dated by TCRdb to 2014 to 2015). For the wider study: In model experiments, template switching captured about one uniquely barcoded TCR beta cDNA molecule for every two T cells. To track age-related changes in TCR beta repertoire diversity, the study relied on deep sequencing normalized with unique cDNA molecular identifiers. Four age groups were formed from the donors: young (average approximately 16 years), middle-aged (approximately 39), aged (roughly 59) and long-lived (roughly 88). To avoid experimental bias, donors of different ages were distributed randomly across sequencing lanes. For two donors (one aged 18 to 29 and one aged 80 or older), the study analyzed two additional independent replicas of 1 million unique cDNA reads from the same blood draw.

Donors were 35 to 40 systemically healthy Caucasian individuals from Russia aged roughly 6 to 90 years. Approximately 9.3 milliliters of peripheral blood were drawn from each donor into EDTA-treated Vacutainer tubes. PBMCs were isolated by Ficoll-Paque density-gradient centrifugation, with at least 6 million obtained per sample. Total RNA was extracted from PBMCs with Trizol reagent, with at least 5 micrograms obtained per sample. The percentages of naive CD45RAhigh/CD27high T cells were determined by flow cytometry on a PBMC aliquot from every donor. The library was generated by 5' RACE. TCRdb records Illumina HiSeq 2500 as the sequencer. A second 7 to 11 cycle PCR used a sample-barcoded 5' primer and a J-beta primer mix. A unique molecular identifier was introduced onto each TCR beta cDNA molecule by a template-switch 5' adaptor carrying 12 random nucleotides. Each sample yielded at least 2.5 million CDR3-containing paired-end reads. The Mint cDNA synthesis kit, primed by a TRBC-specific oligonucleotide, was used to synthesize first-strand cDNA from all RNA. After uracil-DNA glycosylase treatment, a first 18-cycle PCR used universal primers M1SS and BC2_uni_R on all cDNA. The authors' analysis ran thus. Each sample was normalized by randomly selecting 1 million high-quality reads, each carrying a distinct molecular identifier. Reads sharing molecular identifiers were discarded rather than binned into consensus sequences. MiTCR, run with a Q25 quality threshold and the strictest error-elimination algorithm, handled CDR3 identification, clonotype clustering and error correction. A nonparametric unseen species model with Euler transformation was used to estimate lower-bound total TCR beta diversity. Using fastp trimming at Q25 and MiXCR clonotype assembly, TCRdb reanalyzed the public sequencing data and kept in-frame beta chains. Rows merge per CDR3 protein into single entries with the most common DNA and genes. The V and J calls were not made by the authors but by TCRdb's processing. In this sample the table shows 700,000 to 850,000 distinct CDR3 sequences, approximately 35% of which occur a single time. Over 10% of the sample belongs to the ten largest clones.

Trimming removed 6 bases from V and 0 bases from J; the gene matches leave 8 bases unexplained. The CDR3 measures 17 amino acids from cysteine to phenylalanine. The kept DNA is CDR3 alone, 51 bases in frame from the first base. Concerning this clonotype: Its antigen specificity is not known. No clone much larger than this one lies a single base away; base qualities are absent.

The paper's findings and limits, for the study overall: Compared with the aged group, the long-lived group had more naive CD4+ T cells, fewer expanded clones and increased TCR diversity, a pattern suggesting age selection. Since profiling was done on bulk unsorted PBMCs, naive and antigen-experienced compartments could not be conclusively compared. Estimates of total diversity based on one million sequenced T cells were considered lower bounds and underestimates. Observed TCR beta diversity per million T cells fell roughly linearly with age, and a significant reduction was already apparent by age around 36. The CMV infection status of donors was not known, potentially confounding age-related changes in expanded clonotypes. Observed TCR beta diversity correlated strongly with the percentage of naive T cells measured by flow cytometry.

This receptor was obtained from a man aged 18 to 29 in good health. The chain joins TRBV12-3 or TRBV12-4 to TRBJ1-6, with 7 junctional bases fitting TRBD1. The sample comprised blood. The CDR3 in this case is CASRPSQGDSYNSPLHF. The nucleotide sequence is given as TGTGCCAGCAGACCAAGCCAGGGGGACTCCTATAATTCACCCCTCCACTTT.